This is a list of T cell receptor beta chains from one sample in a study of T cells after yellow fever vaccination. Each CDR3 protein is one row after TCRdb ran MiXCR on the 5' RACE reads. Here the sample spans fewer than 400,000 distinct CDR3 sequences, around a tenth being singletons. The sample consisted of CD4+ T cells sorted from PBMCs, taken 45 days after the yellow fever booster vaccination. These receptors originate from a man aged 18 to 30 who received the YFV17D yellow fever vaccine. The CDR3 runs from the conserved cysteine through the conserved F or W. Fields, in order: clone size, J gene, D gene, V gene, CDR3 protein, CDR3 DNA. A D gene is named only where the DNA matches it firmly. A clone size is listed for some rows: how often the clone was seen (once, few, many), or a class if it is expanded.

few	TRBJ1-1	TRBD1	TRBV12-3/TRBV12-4	CASRETGGNTEAFF	TGTGCCAGCAGGGAGACAGGGGGGAACACTGAAGCTTTCTTT
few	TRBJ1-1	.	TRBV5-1	CASSPRAEVTEAFF	TGCGCCAGCAGCCCCAGGGCCGAGGTCACTGAAGCTTTCTTT
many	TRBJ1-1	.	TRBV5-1	CASSSAGIMNTEAFF	TGCGCCAGCAGCTCCGCAGGAATCATGAACACTGAAGCTTTCTTT
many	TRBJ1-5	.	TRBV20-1	CSALEDRQPQHF	TGCAGTGCTCTGGAAGATCGTCAGCCCCAGCATTTT
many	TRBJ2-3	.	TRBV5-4	CASSLGAFSTDTQYF	TGTGCCAGCAGCCTCGGGGCTTTCAGCACAGATACGCAGTATTTT
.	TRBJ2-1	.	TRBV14	CASSRIWPSVTYNEQFF	TGTGCCAGCAGCCGCATTTGGCCTTCAGTAACCTACAATGAGCAGTTCTTC
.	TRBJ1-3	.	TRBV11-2	CASSFRAYTIYF	TGTGCCAGCAGCTTTCGGGCATACACCATATATTTT
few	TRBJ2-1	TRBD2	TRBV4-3	CASSQDGRGVNEQFF	TGCGCCAGCAGCCAAGATGGGCGGGGGGTCAATGAGCAGTTCTTC
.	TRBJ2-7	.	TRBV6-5	CASTSISRYSYEQYF	TGTGCCAGCACCTCGATCTCGCGCTACTCCTACGAGCAGTACTTC
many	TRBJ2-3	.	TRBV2	CASIQSGTDTQYF	TGTGCCAGCATCCAGAGCGGCACAGATACGCAGTATTTT
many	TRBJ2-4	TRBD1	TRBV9	CASSPGQGASENIQYF	TGTGCCAGCAGCCCTGGACAGGGGGCTAGCGAAAACATTCAGTACTTC
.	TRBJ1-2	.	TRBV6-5	CASSYGVGRGYGYTF	TGTGCCAGCAGTTATGGTGTGGGCCGGGGCTATGGCTACACCTTC
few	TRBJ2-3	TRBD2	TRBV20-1	CSASTVGTSGGGPSDTQYF	TGCAGTGCTAGCACCGTCGGGACTAGCGGGGGTGGGCCGTCAGATACGCAGTATTTT
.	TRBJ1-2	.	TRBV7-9	CASSLPAGPYGYTF	TGTGCCAGCAGCTTACCGGCAGGGCCCTATGGCTACACCTTC
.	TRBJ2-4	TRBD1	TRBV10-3	CAIRGTGTGENIQYF	TGTGCCATCAGGGGGACGGGGACAGGGGAAAACATTCAGTACTTC
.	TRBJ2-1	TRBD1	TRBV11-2	CASSSPHTGGFRVF	TGTGCCAGCAGCTCTCCCCATACAGGGGGCTTCAGGGTCTTC
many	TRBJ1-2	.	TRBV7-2	CASSTPGQNYGYTF	TGTGCCAGCAGTACCCCGGGACAAAACTATGGCTACACCTTC
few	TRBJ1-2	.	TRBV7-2	CASSLVVGYTF	TGTGCCAGCAGCTTAGTTGTGGGCTACACCTTC
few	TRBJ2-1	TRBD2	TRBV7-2	CASSFRSGGANEQFF	TGTGCCAGCAGCTTTCGTAGCGGGGGGGCCAATGAGCAGTTCTTC
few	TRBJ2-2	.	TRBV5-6	CASSLGQVSGELFF	TGTGCCAGCAGCTTGGGACAGGTCTCCGGGGAGCTGTTTTTT
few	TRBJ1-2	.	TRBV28	CASSTWGFGYTF	TGTGCCAGCAGTACCTGGGGGTTTGGCTACACCTTC
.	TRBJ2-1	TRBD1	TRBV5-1	CASSNPGQGHNEQFF	TGCGCCAGCAGTAACCCGGGACAGGGACACAATGAGCAGTTCTTC
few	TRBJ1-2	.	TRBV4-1	CASSRDLEGGYTF	TGCGCCAGCAGCCGGGACCTCGAGGGAGGCTACACCTTC
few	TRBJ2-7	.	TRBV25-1	CASSEYAGALGEQYF	TGTGCCAGCAGTGAATACGCAGGGGCGCTAGGTGAGCAGTACTTC
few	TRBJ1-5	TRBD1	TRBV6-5	CASSIGQGSNQPQHF	TGTGCCAGCAGTATCGGACAGGGGAGCAATCAGCCCCAGCATTTT
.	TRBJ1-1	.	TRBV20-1	CSAHGNTEAFF	TGCAGTGCTCATGGGAACACTGAAGCTTTCTTT
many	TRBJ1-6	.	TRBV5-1	CASSVTGTDNSPLHF	TGCGCCAGCAGCGTCACCGGGACGGATAATTCACCCCTCCACTTT
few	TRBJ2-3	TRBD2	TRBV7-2	CASSLAPGTRRDTQYF	TGTGCCAGCAGCTTAGCACCCGGGACTAGAAGGGATACGCAGTATTTT
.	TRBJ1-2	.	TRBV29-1	CSVLTILQGGGYTF	TGCAGCGTTTTGACCATTTTACAGGGTGGGGGCTACACCTTC
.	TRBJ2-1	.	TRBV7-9	CASSVGTYNEQFF	TGTGCCAGCAGCGTCGGGACTTATAATGAGCAGTTCTTC
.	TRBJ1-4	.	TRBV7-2	CASSQTVTNEKLFF	TGTGCCAGCAGCCAGACAGTAACTAATGAAAAACTGTTTTTT
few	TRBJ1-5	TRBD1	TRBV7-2	CASSARDRGHDQPQHF	TGTGCCAGCAGCGCTCGGGACAGGGGGCATGATCAGCCCCAGCATTTT
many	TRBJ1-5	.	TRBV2	CASTPGRDSNQPQHF	TGTGCCAGCACCCCCGGACGGGATAGCAATCAGCCCCAGCATTTT
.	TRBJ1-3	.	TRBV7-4	CASSDTGSIGNTLYF	TGTGCCAGCAGCGACACAGGGTCTATTGGAAACACCTTATATTTT
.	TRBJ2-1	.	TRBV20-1	CSARDLRSPNEQFF	TGCAGTGCTAGAGATCTGAGGTCCCCCAATGAGCAGTTCTTC
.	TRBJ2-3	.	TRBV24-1	CATSEAQGGTDTQYF	TGTGCCACCAGTGAGGCCCAGGGCGGCACAGATACGCAGTATTTT
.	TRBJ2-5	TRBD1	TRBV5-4	CASSHGTGEEETQYF	TGTGCCAGCAGCCACGGGACAGGGGAGGAAGAGACCCAGTACTTC
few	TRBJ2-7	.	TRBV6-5	CASSGSGVNYEQYF	TGTGCCAGCAGTGGCTCGGGTGTCAACTACGAGCAGTACTTC
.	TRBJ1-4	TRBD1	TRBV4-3	CASSQGDSVLTSEKLFF	TGCGCCAGCAGCCAAGGGGACAGTGTACTCACGAGTGAAAAACTGTTTTTT
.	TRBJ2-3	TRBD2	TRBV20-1	CSAREGLAADTQYF	TGCAGTGCTAGAGAGGGACTAGCTGCAGATACGCAGTATTTT
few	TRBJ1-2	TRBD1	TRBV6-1	CASRPGTDYGYTF	TGTGCCAGCAGACCGGGGACAGATTATGGCTACACCTTC
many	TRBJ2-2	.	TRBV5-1	CASSLVGSDLTGELFF	TGCGCCAGCAGCTTGGTGGGTAGCGACCTCACCGGGGAGCTGTTTTTT
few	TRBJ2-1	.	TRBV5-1	CASRGAGYNEQFF	TGCGCCAGCAGGGGGGCGGGTTACAATGAGCAGTTCTTC
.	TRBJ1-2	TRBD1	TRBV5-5	CASSFSGSTGRYGYTF	TGTGCCAGCAGCTTTTCGGGGTCGACAGGGAGGTATGGCTACACCTTC
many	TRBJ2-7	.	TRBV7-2	CASSSGQKQYF	TGTGCCAGCAGCTCCGGACAGAAGCAGTACTTC
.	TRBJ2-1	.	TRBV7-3	CASSTGGPGGEQFF	TGTGCCAGCAGTACCGGGGGCCCCGGTGGTGAGCAGTTCTTC
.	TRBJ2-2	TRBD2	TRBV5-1	CASRETAGMNTGELFF	TGCGCCAGCAGAGAAACAGCGGGAATGAACACCGGGGAGCTGTTTTTT
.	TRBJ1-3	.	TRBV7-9	CASSHGPSGGNTIYF	TGTGCCAGCAGCCACGGACCTTCGGGGGGAAACACCATATATTTT
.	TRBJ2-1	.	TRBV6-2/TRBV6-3	CASSYRVSSYNEQFF	TGTGCCAGCAGTTACAGGGTCAGCTCCTACAATGAGCAGTTCTTC
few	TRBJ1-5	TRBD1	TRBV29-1	CSVEAGGGQPQHF	TGCAGCGTTGAAGCAGGGGGCGGTCAGCCCCAGCATTTT
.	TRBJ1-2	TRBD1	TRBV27	CASSASGQTYGYTF	TGTGCCAGCAGCGCCTCGGGACAGACCTATGGCTACACCTTC
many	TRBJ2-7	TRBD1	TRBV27	CASSAGQGALAYEQYF	TGTGCCAGCAGTGCGGGACAGGGGGCCCTCGCCTACGAGCAGTACTTC
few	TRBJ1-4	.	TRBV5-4	CASSLAGTDEKLFF	TGTGCCAGCAGCTTGGCGGGGACGGATGAAAAACTGTTTTTT
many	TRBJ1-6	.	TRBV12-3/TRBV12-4	CASSPQQGSDSPLHF	TGTGCCAGCAGCCCTCAACAGGGTAGCGATTCACCCCTCCACTTT
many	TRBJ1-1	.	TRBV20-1	CSARVIDTEAFF	TGCAGTGCCAGGGTTATAGACACTGAAGCTTTCTTT
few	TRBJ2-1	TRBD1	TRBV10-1	CASSSGQGIPNEQFF	TGCGCCAGCAGTAGCGGACAGGGTATCCCCAATGAGCAGTTCTTC
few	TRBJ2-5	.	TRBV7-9	CASSLSARAQETQYF	TGTGCCAGCAGCTTAAGCGCCAGGGCCCAAGAGACCCAGTACTTC
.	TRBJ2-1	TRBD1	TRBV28	CASSLWTGGLDEQFF	TGTGCCAGCAGTTTATGGACAGGGGGGTTAGATGAGCAGTTCTTC
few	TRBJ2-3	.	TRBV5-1	CASSVGHADTDTQYF	TGCGCCAGCAGCGTGGGACACGCTGATACAGATACGCAGTATTTT